Described below is a single TCR beta chain sequence and its context. Its antigen is not known. Produced via immunoSEQ multiplex PCR; TCRdb's table is partial and in-frame only. In the table there are about 96,000 clones, about four fifths of which are singletons. Time point denoted: baseline, week 1 (first vaccination visit). The treatment: pre-vaccination baseline after standard-of-care therapy. Astrocytomas found in donors were new, WHO grade 3 or 4, IDH1-mutant and ATRX-lost. This entry comes from a study of a mutant IDH1 vaccine in newly diagnosed glioma. Study information: Treated patients were roughly 62% male, around 40% female, mean age 40.4 years. Earlier therapy was either radiotherapy, temozolomide, or both, and most got both. Findings of the study overall: Vaccine-induced immune responses occurred in roughly 94% of patients.

The TCR was taken from a man between 40 and 49 years old with glioma. Sequenced here: PBMCs, sampled from a glioma patient treated with radiotherapy, temozolomide or both.

CDR3 sequence (DNA): TGTGCCAGCCTTCCCAGGGGAGGTACGCAGTATTTT. Protein: CASLPRGGTQYF. The rearrangement joins TRBV2 to TRBJ2-3, with D possibly called TRBD1 or TRBD2 (6 bases each). Germline V gene sequence: CDR1 SNHLY, CDR2 FYNNEI. There are 12 residues in the CDR3. V was pared by 8 bases and J by 8 bases, with 14 bases between. Drawing the rest from reference TRBV2 and TRBJ2-3, the complete variable domain is EPEVTQTPSHQVTQMGQEVILRCVPISNHLYFYWYRQILGQKVEFLVSFYNNEISEKSEIFDDQFSVERPDGSNFTLKIRSTKLEDSAMYFCASLPRGGTQYFGPGTRLTVL.